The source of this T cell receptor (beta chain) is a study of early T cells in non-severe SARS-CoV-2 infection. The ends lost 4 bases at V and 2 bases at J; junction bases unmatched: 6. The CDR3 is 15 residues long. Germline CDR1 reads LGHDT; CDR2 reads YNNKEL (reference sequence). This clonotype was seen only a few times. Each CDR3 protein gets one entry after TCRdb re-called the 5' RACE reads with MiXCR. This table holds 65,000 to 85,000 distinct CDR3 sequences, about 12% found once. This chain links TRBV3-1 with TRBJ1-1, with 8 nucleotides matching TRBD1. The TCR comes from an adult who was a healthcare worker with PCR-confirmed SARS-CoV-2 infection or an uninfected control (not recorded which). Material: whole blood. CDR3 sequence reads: CASSPRDRGNTEAFF. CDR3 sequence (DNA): TGTGCCAGCAGCCCTCGTGACAGGGGAAACACTGAAGCTTTCTTT.